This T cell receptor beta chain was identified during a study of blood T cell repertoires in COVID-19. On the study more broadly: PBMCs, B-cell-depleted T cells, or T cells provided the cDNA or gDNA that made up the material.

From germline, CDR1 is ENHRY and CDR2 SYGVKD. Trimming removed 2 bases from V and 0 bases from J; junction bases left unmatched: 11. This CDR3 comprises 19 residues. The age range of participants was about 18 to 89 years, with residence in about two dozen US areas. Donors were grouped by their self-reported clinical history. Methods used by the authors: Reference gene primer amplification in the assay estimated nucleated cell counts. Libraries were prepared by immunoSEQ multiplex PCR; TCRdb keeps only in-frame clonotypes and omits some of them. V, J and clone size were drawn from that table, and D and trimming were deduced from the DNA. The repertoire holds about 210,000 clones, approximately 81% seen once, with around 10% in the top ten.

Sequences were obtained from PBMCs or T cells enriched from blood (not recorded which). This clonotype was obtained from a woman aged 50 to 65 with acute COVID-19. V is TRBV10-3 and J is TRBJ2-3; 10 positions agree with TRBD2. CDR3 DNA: TGTGCCATCAGTGAGAATAACAGCGGGGGGGGAACTAGCACAGATACGCAGTATTTT. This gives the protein CAISENNSGGGTSTDTQYF.